Shown below are 11 T cell receptor beta chains from a single sample sequenced in a study of tumor and adjacent non-tumor tissue in lung cancer. RNA was extracted from bulk tissue without any cell sorting. TCRbeta libraries were built with three rounds of nested PCR, modified from ARM-PCR. TCRdb re-called the multiplex PCR reads with MiXCR, one entry per CDR3 protein. The sample holds tens of thousands of distinct CDR3 sequences; over 75% are singletons and the top ten take 10% to 15%. The sequenced sample was lung tumor tissue. These TCRs come from a woman aged 45-65 years with non-small cell lung cancer.

For this clonotype: The germline gene is not matched at one end of the junction; a read error may be the cause. CDR3 region: CASCLDRQGQSYEQYF. The DNA for the CDR3 is TGTGCCAGCTGCTTGGACCGACAGGGACAAAGCTACGAGCAGTATTTC. This chain joins TRBV7-9 and TRBJ2-7, with 7 bases matching TRBD1. Germline V gene data show CDR1 as SEHNR and CDR2 as FQNEAQ (reference sequence). The CDR3 is 16 residues long. The variable domain in full, completed from reference TRBV7-9 and TRBJ2-7, reads DTGVSQNPRHKITKRGQNVTFRCDPISEHNRLYWYRQTLGQGPEFLTYFQNEAQLEKSRLLSDRFSAERPKGSFSTLEIQRTEQGDSAMYLCASCLDRQGQSYEQYFGPGTRLTVT.

As concerns this clonotype: Since a much larger clone is just one base distant, this may be a read error. This rearrangement joins TRBV20-1 to TRBJ1-4; D is unclear. Trimming removed 8 bases at V and 7 bases at J, with 20 bases between. The CDR3 runs to 14 residues. Germline V lookup: CDR1 DFQATT, CDR2 SNEGSKA (reference sequence). CDR3 residues: CSTKRGALGEKLFF. The CDR3, as DNA: TGCAGTACTAAAAGAGGCGCCCTGGGTGAAAAACTGTTTTTT.

This clonotype occurred many times. This chain's CDR3 is CASSGSGAVTNEKLFF. The CDR3 bases are TGTGCCAGCAGTGGCTCGGGGGCGGTGACTAATGAAAAACTGTTTTTT. The rearrangement joins TRBV12-3 or TRBV12-4 to TRBJ1-4; a weak D match, TRBD1 (6 bases). The CDR3 is 16 residues long. Trimming shortened V by 5 bases and J by 2 bases, and 15 bases separated the two germline ends.

This sequence joins TRBV10-2 and TRBJ1-1; the D gene is possibly TRBD1 (6 bases). The CDR3 is 14 residues long. Trimming stripped 5 bases from V and 5 bases from J, with 15 bases between. CDR1 WSHSY and CDR2 SAAADI come from the germline V gene. In DNA form, the CDR3 reads TGCGCCAGCAGTTGCCGGGACATAGGGACTGAAGCTTTCTTT. It codes for CASSCRDIGTEAFF.

The chain uses TRBV11-2 and TRBJ2-3, with 8 bases aligning to TRBD2. Trimming at V came to 0 bases and at J to 5 bases, leaving 16 bases not matched to a gene. In germline, CDR1 is SGHAT, CDR2 FQNNGV. The CDR3 covers 19 residues. The CDR3 spells CASSLDVAGIGRGRDTQYF. The CDR3 DNA follows: TGTGCCAGCAGCTTAGATGTAGCGGGAATAGGACGCGGCAGAGATACGCAGTATTTT. Looking up the rest from reference TRBV11-2 and TRBJ2-3 gives the full variable domain: EAGVAQSPRYKIIEKRQSVAFWCNPISGHATLYWYQQILGQGPKLLIQFQNNGVVDDSQLPKDRFSAERLKGVDSTLKIQPAKLEDSAVYLCASSLDVAGIGRGRDTQYFGPGTRLTVL.

Remarks on this clonotype: This likely comes from a read error, as the CDR3 has no conserved phenylalanine or tryptophan at its end. The genes are TRBV7-8 and TRBJ2-1; D remains ambiguous. Germline V gene lookup returns CDR1 SGHVS and CDR2 FQNEAQ. The CDR3 length is 14 residues. The chain's CDR3 is CACSLETGYNEQFL. The CDR3 DNA reads TGTGCCTGCAGCTTAGAGACTGGCTACAATGAGCAGTTCCTC.

This clonotype showed up just a few times. A much more abundant neighbour one base away suggests this may be a read error. The chain links TRBV24-1 to TRBJ2-6, with no clear D. Germline V lookup: CDR1 KGHDR, CDR2 SFDVKD. This CDR3 spans 17 amino acids. The V and J ends lost 5 bases and 0 bases respectively, with 13 bases between them. In DNA, the CDR3 is TGTGCCACCAGTGGGTATCCTGACAACTCTGGGGCCAACGTCCTGACTTTC. Translation gives CATSGYPDNSGANVLTF.

This clonotype was detected only once. Compared with germline, one end of the junction differs, possibly owing to a read error. V gene TRBV11-2 combines with J gene TRBJ2-3; D unresolved. This CDR3 contains 13 residues. Germline V lookup: CDR1 SGHAT, CDR2 FQNNGV. The CDR3, as DNA: TGTGCCGGCAGCTTAGATAGGGCAGACACGCAGTATTTT. Its translation: CAGSLDRADTQYF.

The chain joins TRBV4-1 to TRBJ1-2, with no clear D. The germline V and J ends were trimmed by 1 base and 3 bases, with 12 bases remaining between them. The CDR3 totals 15 residues. Germline assignment: CDR1 MGHRA and CDR2 YSYEKL. The CDR3 DNA reads TGCGCCAGCAGCCAAGTAGCAAGGTCCTACTATGGCTACACCTTC. This translates into CASSQVARSYYGYTF.

Comment on this clonotype: At one of its ends the junction is not consistent with the germline gene, which may arise from a read error. The rearrangement joins TRBV6-1 to TRBJ2-1; 8 bases line up with TRBD2. Per the germline V gene, CDR1 is MNHNS and CDR2 is SASEGT. The CDR3 is made up of 16 amino acids. The CDR3: CTSTPLLGRGSNGQFF. The CDR3 DNA reads as TGTACCAGCACCCCATTACTCGGGAGGGGTTCGAATGGGCAGTTCTTC.

The sample holds many counts of this clonotype. The chain combines TRBV5-1 with TRBJ2-1; 8 bases fit TRBD2. The germline CDR1 and CDR2 sequences are SGHRS and YFSETQ. There are 16 residues in the CDR3. The J segment lost 2 bases and the V segment lost 3 bases, leaving 7 bases of the junction unmatched. DNA of the CDR3: TGCGCCAGCAGCTCCGGAGCGGGAGCGGCCTACAATGAGCAGTTCTTC. Translation gives CASSSGAGAAYNEQFF.